The source of this T cell receptor (beta chain) is a study of cytomegalovirus exposure and HLA in healthy donors. Whole-study results and caveats: Overall, approximately 180 TCR beta chains were annotated as cytomegalovirus-associated. A few CMV-associated chains proved CMV antigen-specific in vitro.

The validation cohort, a group of around 130 subjects, included the donors and was separate from the approximately 650-subject first cohort. Clones were read by immunoSEQ multiplex PCR, and TCRdb kept only the in-frame ones, dropping some. The sample yields approximately 120,000 clones, roughly 90% seen once. The CDR3 loop spans 12 amino acids. Looked up from germline, CDR1 is SNHLY and CDR2 is FYNNEI. For this clone: Its antigen remains unidentified. This sample also contains other DNA sequences that code for the same CDR3.

The source is a woman aged 18-35 years in good health and CMV-seronegative. The chain links TRBV2 to TRBJ2-7; maybe TRBD2 (7 bases). The source material was PBMCs. CDR3 loop: CAEAGEGYEQYF. CDR3 nucleotides: TGTGCTGAGGCAGGGGAGGGGTACGAGCAGTACTTC. The entire variable domain, with the rest obtained from reference TRBV2 and TRBJ2-7, is as follows: EPEVTQTPSHQVTQMGQEVILRCVPISNHLYFYWYRQILGQKVEFLVSFYNNEISEKSEIFDDQFSVERPDGSNFTLKIRSTKLEDSAMYFCAEAGEGYEQYFGPGTRLTVT.